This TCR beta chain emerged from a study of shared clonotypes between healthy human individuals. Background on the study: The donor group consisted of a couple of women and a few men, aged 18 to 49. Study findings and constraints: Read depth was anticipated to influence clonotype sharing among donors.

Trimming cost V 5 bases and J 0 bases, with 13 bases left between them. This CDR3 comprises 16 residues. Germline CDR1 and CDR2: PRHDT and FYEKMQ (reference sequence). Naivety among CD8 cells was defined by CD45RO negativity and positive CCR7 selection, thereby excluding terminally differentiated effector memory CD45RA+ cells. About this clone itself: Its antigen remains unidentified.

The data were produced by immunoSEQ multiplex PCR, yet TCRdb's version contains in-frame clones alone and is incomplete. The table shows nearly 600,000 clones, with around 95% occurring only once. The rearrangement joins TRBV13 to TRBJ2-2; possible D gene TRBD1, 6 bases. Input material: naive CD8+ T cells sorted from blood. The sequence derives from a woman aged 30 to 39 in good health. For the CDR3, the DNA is TGTGCCAGCAGCAGAATTAAGGGGGCGAACACCGGGGAGCTGTTTTTT. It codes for CASSRIKGANTGELFF.